This is a list of T cell receptor beta chains from one sample in a study of T cells in Graves' hyperthyroidism and ophthalmopathy. TCRdb fed the multiplex PCR reads into MiXCR, producing one record per CDR3 protein. The sample shows a few hundred thousand distinct CDR3 sequences, about an eighth of them seen only once. The sequenced sample consisted of blood. All receptors derive from a woman aged 40 to 55 with Graves' ophthalmopathy. Each CDR3 is given with its conserved first and last residue. D genes are given only for firm matches. Some rows have no size entry. The others give once, few or many, or a class for an expanded clone.

CDR3aa,CDR3nt,d_gene,abundance,j_gene,v_gene
CATSGLPQGPGELFF,TGTGCCACCAGTGGTTTGCCTCAGGGACCCGGGGAGCTGTTTTTT,NA,NA,TRBJ2-2,TRBV24-1
CASSVEPGLAVQYF,TGTGCCAGCAGCGTAGAGCCGGGACTAGCAGTGCAGTACTTC,TRBD2,many,TRBJ2-7,TRBV9
CASERQVNSPLHF,TGTGCCAGCGAAAGACAGGTCAATTCACCCCTCCACTTT,NA,few,TRBJ1-6,TRBV2
CASSKGSLGVRGYTF,TGTGCCAGCAGTAAAGGGTCGCTAGGGGTACGTGGCTACACCTTC,NA,few,TRBJ1-2,TRBV11-2
CASSEYGRGNQPQHF,TGTGCCAGCAGTGAATATGGGAGGGGAAATCAGCCCCAGCATTTT,NA,NA,TRBJ1-5,TRBV6-1
CASIAHYGYTF,TGCGCCAGCATAGCCCACTATGGCTACACCTTC,NA,many,TRBJ1-2,TRBV10-1
CASTTTQGRMNTEAFF,TGTGCCAGTACCACGACACAGGGACGCATGAACACTGAAGCTTTCTTT,NA,NA,TRBJ1-1,TRBV19
CASASGALNEQFF,TGTGCCAGTGCGTCTGGAGCCCTTAATGAGCAGTTCTTC,NA,many,TRBJ2-1,TRBV28
CASSPRTSGSRSEQFF,TGTGCCAGCAGCCCGAGGACTAGCGGGAGTCGATCTGAGCAGTTCTTC,TRBD2,few,TRBJ2-1,TRBV5-5
CASSRTENYGYTF,TGTGCCAGCAGCCGGACCGAGAACTATGGCTACACCTTC,NA,many,TRBJ1-2,TRBV7-8
CASSPFGLAGESYEQYF,TGTGCCAGCAGCCCCTTTGGACTAGCGGGGGAGTCCTACGAGCAGTACTTC,TRBD2,many,TRBJ2-7,TRBV7-2
CASSLSLNTGELFF,TGTGCCAGCAGTTTATCCCTGAACACCGGGGAGCTGTTTTTT,NA,many,TRBJ2-2,TRBV28
CASSSGGRGRNSPLHF,TGTGCCAGCAGCTCGGGGGGACGGGGCCGGAATTCACCCCTCCACTTT,NA,many,TRBJ1-6,TRBV7-2
CASSPLGGKYEQYF,TGTGCCAGCAGTCCGTTAGGGGGGAAGTACGAGCAGTACTTC,NA,many,TRBJ2-7,TRBV28
CASGLDFYEQYF,TGTGCTAGTGGTCTAGATTTCTACGAGCAGTACTTC,NA,NA,TRBJ2-7,TRBV12-5
CASSEARGTGELFF,TGTGCCAGCAGTGAAGCACGGGGAACCGGGGAGCTGTTTTTT,NA,many,TRBJ2-2,TRBV2
CASRKQGGTYEQYF,TGTGCCAGCAGGAAACAGGGGGGGACCTACGAGCAGTACTTC,NA,many,TRBJ2-7,TRBV2
CASSQARGGRDTQYF,TGTGCCAGCAGCCAAGCGCGGGGGGGCCGGGATACGCAGTATTTT,TRBD2,many,TRBJ2-3,TRBV14
CASSQQVLTKQFF,TGTGCCAGCAGCCAACAAGTTCTAACTAAGCAGTTCTTC,NA,many,TRBJ2-1,TRBV14
CASSLWQSTEAFF,TGCGCCAGCAGCTTGTGGCAGTCCACTGAAGCTTTCTTT,NA,NA,TRBJ1-1,TRBV5-1
CATSVSVNSPLHF,TGTGCCACCAGCGTGTCAGTGAATTCACCCCTCCACTTT,NA,NA,TRBJ1-6,TRBV15
CSARDHLAGVRTDTQYF,TGCAGTGCTAGAGATCATCTAGCGGGGGTCCGCACAGATACGCAGTATTTT,TRBD2,NA,TRBJ2-3,TRBV20-1
CSAREAGGLGDQPQHF,TGCAGTGCTAGAGAGGCGGGGGGCCTAGGTGATCAGCCCCAGCATTTT,NA,NA,TRBJ1-5,TRBV20-1
CASRLSRGISGSSYNSPLHF,TGTGCCAGCAGGCTGTCAAGGGGGATTTCGGGGAGCTCCTATAATTCACCCCTCCACTTT,NA,few,TRBJ1-6,TRBV11-1
CASSFVTGGYEQFF,TGTGCCAGCAGTTTCGTGACAGGGGGATATGAGCAGTTCTTC,TRBD1,NA,TRBJ2-1,TRBV7-9
CASSSSSYGQGVDQPQHF,TGTGCCAGCAGTAGCTCGTCTTATGGGCAGGGGGTGGATCAGCCCCAGCATTTT,TRBD1,many,TRBJ1-5,TRBV12-3/TRBV12-4
CASSPETTQYF,TGTGCCAGCAGTCCCGAAACGACCCAGTACTTC,NA,many,TRBJ2-5,TRBV6-1
CSVGGRDSHNYGYTF,TGCAGCGTTGGGGGGAGGGACAGTCATAACTATGGCTACACCTTC,TRBD1,NA,TRBJ1-2,TRBV29-1
CASRPAPGLAGGRPYNEQFF,TGTGCCAGCAGACCGGCACCGGGACTAGCGGGAGGGCGCCCCTACAATGAGCAGTTCTTC,TRBD2,many,TRBJ2-1,TRBV28
CASSFIYPTDTQYF,TGTGCCAGCAGTTTTATTTATCCCACAGATACGCAGTATTTT,NA,many,TRBJ2-3,TRBV27
CASSLRDRLYEQYF,TGTGCCAGCAGTTTAAGGGACAGGCTCTACGAGCAGTACTTC,TRBD1,many,TRBJ2-7,TRBV27
CASSPLGGNQETQYF,TGTGCCAGCTCACCACTTGGAGGTAACCAAGAGACCCAGTACTTC,NA,NA,TRBJ2-5,TRBV18
CASSASAQPREKLFF,TGTGCCAGCAGCGCGTCGGCACAGCCAAGAGAAAAACTGTTTTTT,NA,many,TRBJ1-4,TRBV9
CASSSIVFEDYGYTF,TGTGCCAGCAGCTCTATCGTCTTCGAAGACTATGGCTACACCTTC,NA,many,TRBJ1-2,TRBV11-2
CASSQEASGRRNEQFF,TGTGCCAGCAGCCAAGAAGCAAGCGGGAGACGGAATGAGCAGTTCTTC,TRBD2,NA,TRBJ2-1,TRBV4-2
CASSPRTGGNNEQFF,TGTGCCAGCTCACCTAGGACAGGGGGGAACAATGAGCAGTTCTTC,TRBD1,few,TRBJ2-1,TRBV18
CASSPGRETQYF,TGTGCCAGCAGCCCAGGGAGGGAGACCCAGTACTTC,NA,many,TRBJ2-5,TRBV3-1
CSARDGGTASYEQYF,TGCAGTGCTAGAGATGGTGGGACAGCCTCCTACGAGCAGTACTTC,TRBD1,few,TRBJ2-7,TRBV20-1
CASSEGTSGYGYTF,TGTGCCAGCAGTGAAGGGACGTCTGGGTATGGCTACACCTTC,NA,many,TRBJ1-2,TRBV28
CSVDSPGEAGELFF,TGCAGCGTTGATAGTCCAGGGGAGGCCGGGGAGCTGTTTTTT,NA,many,TRBJ2-2,TRBV29-1
CASSEYRLAGTDTQYF,TGTGCCAGCAGTGAATATAGACTAGCGGGCACAGATACGCAGTATTTT,TRBD2,few,TRBJ2-3,TRBV25-1
CASSREAVSVNTEAFF,TGTGCCAGCAGTCGGGAGGCGGTCTCTGTGAACACTGAAGCTTTCTTT,NA,many,TRBJ1-1,TRBV2
CASRTDTYMNQPQHF,TGTGCCAGCAGAACGGACACCTACATGAATCAGCCCCAGCATTTT,NA,NA,TRBJ1-5,TRBV6-4
CAWSVQRGPTYNEQFF,TGTGCCTGGAGTGTACAGCGGGGCCCGACCTACAATGAGCAGTTCTTC,TRBD2,few,TRBJ2-1,TRBV30
CASSHPGKDWAEAFF,TGTGCCAGCAGCCACCCAGGGAAAGATTGGGCTGAAGCTTTCTTT,NA,many,TRBJ1-1,TRBV12-3/TRBV12-4
CAWAEGSQPQHF,TGTGCCTGGGCGGAAGGGAGCCAGCCCCAGCATTTT,NA,many,TRBJ1-5,TRBV30
CASSLVPRTSRQETQYF,TGTGCCAGCAGCTTAGTACCTAGGACTAGCCGTCAAGAGACCCAGTACTTC,TRBD2,many,TRBJ2-5,TRBV7-8
CASSLARDRGGYEQYF,TGTGCCAGCAGTCTCGCCCGGGACAGGGGAGGATACGAGCAGTACTTC,TRBD1,many,TRBJ2-7,TRBV28
CASSRPRQGGSNEQFF,TGTGCCAGCAGCCGACCCCGACAGGGGGGAAGTAATGAGCAGTTCTTC,TRBD1,few,TRBJ2-1,TRBV7-9
CASSGPGPAGTGELFF,TGTGCCAGCAGTGGCCCGGGACCTGCGGGCACCGGGGAGCTGTTTTTT,NA,many,TRBJ2-2,TRBV25-1